Below, 4 T cell receptor beta chains from the same sample are listed, as sequenced in a study of glioma-infiltrating T cells after dendritic cell vaccination. The data were produced by immunoSEQ multiplex PCR, yet TCRdb's version contains in-frame clones alone and is incomplete. Of around 96,000 clones in the sample, around 80% were seen once. Source: blood, taken before dendritic cell vaccination. These TCRs come from a human donor with glioblastoma.

This clone was recorded a few times. The genes are TRBV19 and TRBJ1-1, with TRBD1 matching over 7 bases. Germline CDR1 is LNHDA and CDR2 is SQIVND (reference sequence). The CDR3 loop spans 13 amino acids. With V trimmed by 2 bases and J by 3 bases, 0 bases remained unmatched. Here the CDR3 reads CASSIQGDTEAFF. In DNA form, the CDR3 reads TGTGCCAGTAGTATACAGGGGGACACTGAAGCTTTCTTT.

This clone was counted once. This rearrangement joins TRBV5-1 to TRBJ1-6; TRBD1 agrees at 7 bases. Germline V gene lookup returns CDR1 SGHRS and CDR2 YFSETQ. V trimming: 1 base; J trimming: 7 bases; junction bases outside the gene matches: 5. The CDR3 has 15 residues. The CDR3, as DNA: TGCGCCAGCAGCTTGACCGGGACAGCGAATTCACCCCTCCACTTT. Translating gives CASSLTGTANSPLHF.

The chain uses TRBV30 and TRBJ1-6; D may be TRBD1 (5 bases). This CDR3 has 16 amino acids. From germline, CDR1 is GTSNPN and CDR2 SVGIG (reference sequence). The germline V and J ends were trimmed by 0 bases and 8 bases, with 17 bases remaining between them. As DNA, the CDR3 is TGTGCCTGGAGTGTACGGGGGTCTGGATACGATTCACCCCTCCACTTT. This codes for CAWSVRGSGYDSPLHF.

This clone was seen a handful of times. V usage is TRBV7-6 and J usage is TRBJ1-6; maybe TRBD1 (5 bases). Per germline, CDR1 SGHVS and CDR2 FNYEAQ. The CDR3 spans 14 residues. V lost 5 bases and J lost 10, with 15 bases in between. CDR3 protein: CASSPQVSGSPLHF. CDR3 DNA sequence: TGTGCCAGCAGCCCACAGGTTTCTGGATCACCCCTCCACTTT.